The entry below describes one T cell receptor (beta chain). Antigen unknown. TCRdb analysed the RT-PCR reads with MiXCR anew, one entry per CDR3 protein. The table includes around 710,000 distinct CDR3 sequences, over 11% detected once. CDR3 size: 16 residues. CDR1 LGHNA and CDR2 YSLEER come from the germline V gene. V lost 5 bases and J 8 bases, leaving 21 bases between the germline ends. This sample was taken from a study of response to subunit inactivated influenza vaccine. Overall study findings and caveats: The authors put forward the suggestion that each seasonal influenza vaccination may bring in only a limited number of new T cells.

The sequence came from a man aged 50 to 59 who received an inactivated influenza vaccine. The chain joins TRBV4-3 to TRBJ1-4, with D perhaps TRBD1 (6 bases). The sample here was PBMCs from blood, taken roughly 2 weeks before vaccination. The CDR3 spells CASSSHWQGWGEKLFF. Here the CDR3 DNA reads TGCGCCAGCAGCTCCCATTGGCAGGGGTGGGGAGAAAAACTGTTTTTT.